This TCR beta chain was found in a study of Graves' ophthalmopathy and Graves' hyperthyroidism. RNA transcripts yielded amplified TCR beta CDR3 regions. Scientists carried out first-round RT-PCR using HTBI primers and then a second-round multiplex PCR. From the multiplex PCR reads, TCRdb called clonotypes with MiXCR, one entry per CDR3 protein. This sample has some 200,000 distinct CDR3 sequences, with roughly 29% found just once. The length of the CDR3 is 15 residues. V shed 1 base, J shed 3 bases, and the junction held 6 bases outside the gene matches. This clonotype was observed many times. The sequenced sample was peripheral blood. This TCR was recovered from a man aged 45-65 years with Graves' ophthalmopathy. The rearrangement uses TRBV12-3 or TRBV12-4 and TRBJ2-7; the match to TRBD2 covers 7 bases. The CDR3 nucleotides read TGTGCCAGCAGTTTAGGTGGTCCTAGCGGCTACGAGCAGTACTTC. Translated, it gives CASSLGGPSGYEQYF.